This T cell receptor beta chain derives from a study of radiotherapy plus CTLA-4 blockade in lung cancer (dated by TCRdb to the late 2010s). Broadly, across the study: Among enrolled patients, approximately 17% had an objective response and roughly 30% reached disease control. General findings and caveats noted by the study authors: After treatment with radiotherapy and ipilimumab, TCR clones that originated in tumors expanded in peripheral blood. Increased serum interferon-beta after radiation, together with early dynamic changes in blood T cell clones, were reported to be the strongest predictors of response.

Relative to germline, V is 0 bases shorter and J is 0 bases shorter, with 12 bases between their ends. Taken from cysteine to phenylalanine, the CDR3 has 17 residues. Just the 51-base CDR3 DNA is kept, in frame starting at base 1. In the germline V gene, CDR1 corresponds to MGHRA and CDR2 to YSYEKL. The method behind the library was the immunoSEQ multiplex PCR assay. TCRdb's version of the immuneACCESS table is confined to in-frame rearrangements and falls short of the full clone set. An unresolved V gene accounts for under half of the shortfall where checked; the remainder is of unknown origin. The sample profile shows some 100,000 clones; 65% to 85% of them were found once. Of the sample, 4.5% to 6.5% falls within the top ten clones. In this study, focal radiation therapy paired with CTLA-4 blockade (ipilimumab) was tested in patients who had chemo-refractory metastatic non-small-cell lung cancer.

Of note for this clone: The antigen it binds to is not known. Per-base quality was not reported, and no clone a single base away is much larger than it.

Sample: peripheral blood, taken from a patient treated with radiotherapy plus ipilimumab. This chain is built from TRBV4-1 and TRBJ1-5; possibly the D gene is TRBD1, per 5 matching bases. This TCR was sampled from a human donor with non-small cell lung cancer who had a partial response to radiotherapy plus ipilimumab. CDR3 region: CASSQDFSGGSNQPQHF. The bases are TGCGCCAGCAGCCAAGATTTCAGCGGGGGTAGCAATCAGCCCCAGCATTTT.